This T cell receptor beta chain stems from a study of T cell changes during pregnancy in multiple sclerosis. Germline V gives CDR1 GTSNPN, CDR2 SVGIG (reference sequence). Trimming cost V 1 base and J 8 bases; bases outside gene matches: 8. The CDR3 contains 16 residues. Some clones are missing from TCRdb's copy, which holds only in-frame ones; the method was immunoSEQ multiplex PCR. Of about 38,000 clones in the sample, around nine tenths are singletons; the top ten hold under 7.5%. The chain uses TRBV30 and TRBJ2-4; 13 nucleotides agree with TRBD2. The sample in question was CD8+ T cells from peripheral blood mononuclear cells, obtained in the third trimester of pregnancy. The TCR comes from a female donor with multiple sclerosis, enrolled in a pregnancy study. The CDR3 bases are TGTGCCTGGAGTGACACTAGCGGGGGGGCCGGAGACATTCAGTACTTC. This gives the protein CAWSDTSGGAGDIQYF.